The next 30 T cell receptor beta chains were all read from a single sample in a study of shared clonotypes between healthy human individuals. The naive CD8 subset, CD45RO-negative cells positively selected for CCR7, excluded terminally differentiated effector memory CD45RA+ cells. The table came from immunoSEQ multiplex PCR; TCRdb's copy has only in-frame clones and leaves some out. Among about 610,000 clones listed, about 96% were seen once. The specimen sequenced was naive CD8+ T cells sorted from blood. These receptors were obtained from a woman in her 30s in good health.

J is TRBJ1-4 and V is TRBV5-1, with 11 bases identical to TRBD1. The CDR3 is 16 amino acids. Germline values: CDR1 SGHRS, CDR2 YFSETQ. The V and J ends lost 3 bases and 5 bases, in that order; junction bases with no gene match: 6. CDR3 sequence reads: CASSSDRGPVNEKLFF. The CDR3 nucleotides read TGCGCCAGCAGCTCGGACAGGGGGCCAGTAAATGAAAAACTGTTTTTT.

The V and J genes are TRBV6-6 and TRBJ2-2; D is tentatively TRBD1 or TRBD2 (5 bases each). Germline V lookup: CDR1 MNHNY, CDR2 SVGAGI (reference sequence). The V and J ends lost 2 bases and 7 bases respectively, with 14 bases between them. The CDR3 consists of 15 residues. CDR3 sequence reads: CASSYRDLPDGELFF. The CDR3 DNA follows: TGTGCCAGCAGTTACCGGGACCTTCCGGACGGGGAGCTGTTTTTT.

The chain has TRBV19 and TRBJ2-1; perhaps TRBD2 as D (6 bases). The CDR3 is 17 amino acids. The germline V gene encodes CDR1 LNHDA and CDR2 SQIVND (reference sequence). V was pared by 4 bases and J by 4 bases, with 20 bases between. The CDR3 coding sequence is TGTGCCAGTAGTACCTCCCCTAGCGTCCGATATTACAATGAGCAGTTCTTC. This translates into CASSTSPSVRYYNEQFF.

V and J are TRBV28 and TRBJ2-7; no reliable D call. Germline V gene sequence: CDR1 MDHEN, CDR2 SYDVKM. There are 17 residues in the CDR3. Deletions cut 8 bases from V and 2 bases from J, with 25 bases between. This CDR3 is CASESTLELPKTYEQYF. DNA of the CDR3: TGTGCCAGCGAAAGCACCCTCGAACTCCCTAAGACCTACGAGCAGTACTTC.

The chain uses TRBV27 and TRBJ1-1, with D perhaps matching TRBD1 (5 bases). Germline V gene lookup returns CDR1 MNHEY and CDR2 SMNVEV (reference sequence). V shed 6 bases and J shed 0 bases, with 8 bases lying between them. CDR3 length: 13 amino acids. CDR3 DNA: TGTGCCAGCAGCGCGACAGTGAACACTGAAGCTTTCTTT. This encodes CASSATVNTEAFF.

The V gene is TRBV7-3, the J gene TRBJ2-3, with TRBD1 matching over 7 bases. The CDR3 is made up of 12 amino acids. Per the germline V gene, CDR1 is SGHTA and CDR2 is FQGTGA. The V gene end was trimmed by 3 bases and the J gene end by 6 bases; junction bases not matched to a gene: 0. The CDR3 protein is CASSLTGDTQYF. The CDR3 bases are TGTGCCAGCAGCTTGACAGGGGATACGCAGTATTTT.

The CDR3 spells CSVEDQRSEREETQYF. DNA for the CDR3: TGCAGCGTTGAAGATCAGAGGTCCGAAAGGGAAGAGACCCAGTACTTC. This chain connects TRBV29-1 to TRBJ2-5; D ambiguous. V was shortened by 0 bases and J by 3 bases, with 17 bases between the two germline ends. CDR1 SQVTM and CDR2 ANQGSEA come from the germline V gene. The CDR3 is made up of 16 amino acids.

This clone has just a few counts. The chain couples TRBV28 to TRBJ2-7; D possibly corresponds to TRBD1 (5 bases). This CDR3 has 12 amino acids. Trimming removed 7 bases at V and 3 bases at J, with 10 bases between. Germline V lookup: CDR1 MDHEN, CDR2 SYDVKM. In nucleotides, the CDR3 is TGTGCCAGCATGGAGACAGTCTACGAGCAGTACTTC. This codes for CASMETVYEQYF.

V usage is TRBV27 and J usage is TRBJ1-5, with 8 bases fitting TRBD1. CDR1 is MNHEY, CDR2 SMNVEV, per germline (reference sequence). Germline trimming cut 7 bases from V and 4 bases from J; bases unmatched to any gene: 6. This CDR3 comprises 14 residues. The CDR3 DNA sequence: TGTGCCAGCACCCTAACAGGGGGGAATCAGCCCCAGCATTTT. Translation gives CASTLTGGNQPQHF.

This chain links TRBV5-5 with TRBJ1-1, with 8 bases matching TRBD1. With V trimmed by 0 bases and J by 5 bases, 3 bases remained unmatched. Germline values: CDR1 SGHKS, CDR2 YYEKEE (reference sequence). CDR3 length equals 14 residues. DNA for the CDR3: TGTGCCAGCAGCTTGGGGACAGGGCTAACTGAAGCTTTCTTT. Translated, it gives CASSLGTGLTEAFF.

This chain connects TRBV2 to TRBJ2-1; D is undetermined. Trimming cost V 3 bases and J 0 bases, with 12 bases left between them. The CDR3 has 16 amino acids. The germline V gene has CDR1 SNHLY and CDR2 FYNNEI. In DNA, the CDR3 is TGTGCCAGCAGTGAGGATGAAGCGTCCTCCTACAATGAGCAGTTCTTC. It translates to CASSEDEASSYNEQFF.

The genes are TRBV28 and TRBJ2-3; TRBD2 aligns across 10 bases. With V trimmed by 4 bases and J by 0 bases, 7 bases remained unmatched. CDR3 length: 17 residues. CDR1 and CDR2 (germline): MDHEN, SYDVKM. Written as DNA, the CDR3 is TGTGCCAGCAGTTCCTCCGGACTAGCGGAAAGCACAGATACGCAGTATTTT. Protein product: CASSSSGLAESTDTQYF.

This chain links TRBV29-1 with TRBJ2-5, with 12 bases matching TRBD2. Germline loops: CDR1 SQVTM, CDR2 ANQGSEA. V was pared by 0 bases and J by 0 bases, with 2 bases of the junction left unmatched. The CDR3 totals 16 residues. CDR3 coding DNA: TGCAGCGTTGAAGACGGGACTAGCGGGTACCAAGAGACCCAGTACTTC. Encoded protein: CSVEDGTSGYQETQYF.

The chain is built from TRBV4-2 and TRBJ1-1; 9 bases are shared with TRBD1. Germline loops: CDR1 LGHNA, CDR2 YNFKEQ. The CDR3 is 14 amino acids. After removal of 5 bases from V and 2 bases from J, the junction contained 3 bases not matched to a gene. CDR3 sequence (DNA): TGTGCCAGCAGCTGGGACAGGGACAACACTGAAGCTTTCTTT. Its translation is CASSWDRDNTEAFF.

DNA of the CDR3: TGTGCCAGCCGGAAGGACAGGGCGGCCCTTCGGCCCCAGCATTTT. This gives the protein CASRKDRAALRPQHF. The chain is built from TRBV27 and TRBJ1-5; 8 nucleotides line up with TRBD1. Per germline, CDR1 MNHEY and CDR2 SMNVEV (reference sequence). This CDR3 has 15 amino acids. The ends lost 8 bases at V and 9 bases at J; junction bases unmatched: 15.

The chain recombines TRBV15 with TRBJ2-5; TRBD1 aligns across 7 bases. The CDR3 contains 15 residues. Per the germline V gene, CDR1 is LNHNV and CDR2 is YYDKDF (reference sequence). Trimming cost V 6 bases and J 0 bases; bases outside gene matches: 7. This chain's CDR3 is CATRNRDSNQETQYF. The CDR3 DNA is TGTGCCACCAGAAATCGGGACAGCAACCAAGAGACCCAGTACTTC.

V and J are TRBV28 and TRBJ1-2; D is uncertain. Germline-derived CDR1 and CDR2 are MDHEN and SYDVKM. This CDR3 spans 14 amino acids. Trimming left V 10 bases short and J 6 bases short, with 21 bases between. The CDR3 reads CATLLGESLHGYTF. CDR3 in DNA: TGTGCCACGTTATTAGGAGAAAGCCTACATGGCTACACCTTC.

V and J are TRBV2 and TRBJ2-3; 8 nucleotides match TRBD1. Losses at the gene ends were 4 bases for V and 2 bases for J; bases not matched to a gene: 8. The CDR3 runs to 16 residues. From germline, CDR1 is SNHLY and CDR2 FYNNEI. Written as DNA, the CDR3 is TGTGCCAGCAGTGCCTCACAGGGGGAGTACACAGATACGCAGTATTTT. Amino acids: CASSASQGEYTDTQYF.

The chain carries TRBV15 and TRBJ1-2, with 7 bases matching TRBD1. V lost 8 bases and J lost 6; bases outside the gene matches: 15. Germline CDR1 and CDR2: LNHNV and YYDKDF (reference sequence). This CDR3 comprises 15 residues. The CDR3 bases are TGTGCCACCGGGGAGGGGGCGCTTAGTTATCATGGCTACACCTTC. This encodes CATGEGALSYHGYTF. Together with reference TRBV15 and TRBJ1-2, the CDR3 gives the full variable domain: DAMVIQNPRYQVTQFGKPVTLSCSQTLNHNVMYWYQQKSSQAPKLLFHYYDKDFNNEADTPDNFQSRRPNTSFCFLDIRSPGLGDTAMYLCATGEGALSYHGYTFGSGTRLTVV.

The chain couples TRBV15 to TRBJ2-7, with 10 positions matching TRBD1. V was clipped by 6 bases and J by 5 bases; unmatched bases: 13. The CDR3 extends over 16 amino acids. Looked up from germline, CDR1 is LNHNV and CDR2 is YYDKDF (reference sequence). CDR3 sequence (DNA): TGTGCCACCAGTGACCCCTTGGGACAGGGGATCAACGAGCAGTACTTC. Translation: CATSDPLGQGINEQYF. Supplemented by reference TRBV15 and TRBJ2-7, the full variable domain reads DAMVIQNPRYQVTQFGKPVTLSCSQTLNHNVMYWYQQKSSQAPKLLFHYYDKDFNNEADTPDNFQSRRPNTSFCFLDIRSPGLGDTAMYLCATSDPLGQGINEQYFGPGTRLTVT.

This chain links TRBV28 with TRBJ2-5; 7 nucleotides line up with TRBD2. The J call may be incorrect, as the DNA end agrees better with TRBJ2-7. Germline-derived CDR1 and CDR2 are MDHEN and SYDVKM. The CDR3 has 13 amino acids. The CDR3 sequence is CASSSLLASEQYF. Here the CDR3 DNA reads TGTGCCAGCAGTTCACTACTAGCGAGCGAGCAGTACTTC.

This chain uses TRBV19 with TRBJ1-5; D remains ambiguous. V lost 2 bases and J 0 bases, leaving 8 bases between the germline ends. The CDR3 totals 15 residues. Per germline, CDR1 LNHDA and CDR2 SQIVND (reference sequence). This chain's CDR3 is CASSINDYSNQPQHF. The CDR3 coding sequence is TGTGCCAGTAGTATAAACGATTATAGCAATCAGCCCCAGCATTTT.

The CDR3, as DNA: TGTGCCAGCAGTTTATTTAGCGGACTGGGACAAGAGACCCAGTACTTC. Protein sequence: CASSLFSGLGQETQYF. The rearrangement links TRBV28 to TRBJ2-5, with D perhaps TRBD2 (6 bases). The CDR3 contains 16 residues. V was trimmed by 1 base and J by 2 bases, leaving 14 bases between them. Germline CDR1 reads MDHEN; CDR2 reads SYDVKM.

This chain links TRBV5-4 with TRBJ2-1; 9 bases match TRBD2. Germline CDR1 reads SGHNT; CDR2 reads YYREEE (reference sequence). This CDR3 contains 16 residues. J lost 12 bases, V lost 1 base, and 14 bases had no gene match. The CDR3 sequence: CASSLFSGSHRNRQFF. CDR3 in DNA: TGTGCCAGCAGCTTGTTTAGCGGGAGTCACCGCAACCGGCAGTTCTTC.

The V call is TRBV6-5, the J call TRBJ2-1; tentatively, D is TRBD1 (6 bases). The length of the CDR3 is 14 residues. V lost 6 bases to trimming and J lost 4 bases, with 13 bases between them. The germline V gene has CDR1 MNHEY and CDR2 SVGAGI. CDR3: CASSHRTEYNEQFF. Written as DNA, the CDR3 is TGTGCCAGCAGCCACCGGACAGAATACAATGAGCAGTTCTTC.

The V gene is TRBV5-4, the J gene TRBJ1-1; D is ambiguous. CDR1 SGHNT and CDR2 YYREEE come from the germline V gene (reference sequence). CDR3 length: 12 residues. V was shortened by 0 bases and J by 7 bases, with 7 bases between the two germline ends. The CDR3 sequence: CASSLDRSEAFF. CDR3 bases: TGTGCCAGCAGCTTGGACAGAAGTGAAGCTTTCTTT.

This rearrangement joins TRBV19 to TRBJ1-2; weak D call: TRBD1 (5 bases). The CDR3 is 13 residues long. V shed 7 bases and J shed 2 bases, with 11 bases lying between them. Germline CDR1 LNHDA, CDR2 SQIVND (reference sequence). The CDR3 DNA is TGTGCCAGTACCCCGGGGGGAAACTATGGCTACACCTTC. This gives the protein CASTPGGNYGYTF.

The rearrangement links TRBV18 to TRBJ2-7; 8 bases align to TRBD2. The V segment lost 3 bases and the J segment 4 bases; nucleotides outside the gene matches: 8. CDR3 length equals 15 residues. Per germline, CDR1 KGHSH and CDR2 LQKENI. CDR3 in amino acids: CASSPDREGGYEQYF. The CDR3, as DNA: TGTGCCAGCTCACCGGACCGGGAGGGTGGATACGAGCAGTACTTC.

The J gene is TRBJ2-1, the V gene TRBV5-5; the D is unclear. Germline CDR1 SGHKS, CDR2 YYEKEE (reference sequence). Trimming cost V 0 bases and J 9 bases, with 13 bases left between them. The CDR3 has 14 amino acids. This chain's CDR3 is CASSLETAGPEQFF. For the CDR3, the DNA is TGTGCCAGCAGCTTGGAGACCGCTGGGCCTGAGCAGTTCTTC. The complete variable domain, with remaining parts taken from reference TRBV5-5 and TRBJ2-1, reads DAGVTQSPTHLIKTRGQQVTLRCSPISGHKSVSWYQQVLGQGPQFIFQYYEKEERGRGNFPDRFSARQFPNYSSELNVNALLLGDSALYLCASSLETAGPEQFFGPGTRLTVL.

The chain carries TRBV28 and TRBJ2-7; D is perhaps TRBD2 (6 bases). Germline-derived CDR1 and CDR2 are MDHEN and SYDVKM. The CDR3 covers 14 residues. Trimming left V 3 bases short and J 7 bases short, with 16 bases between. The CDR3 loop is CASSFGGTPREQYF. The CDR3 DNA reads TGTGCCAGCAGTTTCGGCGGGACCCCTCGTGAGCAGTACTTC.